This TCR beta chain originates from a study of blood T cell repertoires in COVID-19. This clone was counted only a few times. Germline loops: CDR1 MNHNS, CDR2 SASEGT. V shed 2 bases and J shed 0 bases, with 20 bases lying between them. This CDR3 comprises 19 residues. Produced via immunoSEQ multiplex PCR; TCRdb's table is partial and in-frame only. The data contain roughly 120,000 clones, roughly 85% of them singletons. The rearrangement links TRBV6-1 to TRBJ2-4; maybe TRBD2 (7 bases). This receptor was obtained from a human donor in a cohort sampled during active COVID-19. Material for sequencing was peripheral blood. The CDR3 coding sequence is TGTGCCAGCAGTGAAATTAGGAGGGGGGGGGATCTAGCCAAAAACATTCAGTACTTC. Translated: CASSEIRRGGDLAKNIQYF.